The present T cell receptor (beta chain) was sequenced within a study of Graves' ophthalmopathy and Graves' hyperthyroidism. Amplified material comprised TCR beta CDR3 regions derived from RNA transcripts. The first round was an RT-PCR with HTBI primers, and the second round was a multiplex PCR. One entry per CDR3 protein, called by TCRdb with MiXCR from the multiplex PCR reads. Of about 410,000 distinct CDR3 sequences in the sample, about 18% were seen once. Ophthalmopathy donors showed moderate-to-severe activity, CAS ≥3, NOSPECS ≥4 and a duration under 3 months. Clinical symptoms, serum thyroxine, TRAb, thyroid ultrasound and orbital computed tomography formed the basis of diagnosis. This clonotype appeared many times. Its antigen is unknown. Broader study findings: Detected in blood as well were most expanded thyroid clonotypes with frequency above 0.001.

This sequence was found in a woman between 18 and 30 years old with Graves' ophthalmopathy. Sequencing was carried out using peripheral blood.

The CDR3 DNA reads as TGTGCCAGCAGCCCGGGACTAGCGGTCGGCAAAAACATTCAGTACTTC. Translation gives CASSPGLAVGKNIQYF. The chain is built from TRBV7-8 and TRBJ2-4; 11 bases are shared with TRBD2. The CDR3 is 16 amino acids. J lost 3 bases, V lost 5 bases, and 6 bases had no gene match. The V gene's germline CDR1 is SGHVS and CDR2 FQNEAQ.